Listed below are T cell receptor beta chains from one sample, sequenced in a study of lymphopenia after photon versus proton radiotherapy. Profiling relied on immunoSEQ multiplex PCR, and the TCRdb table lists in-frame clones only, not all of them. Of tens of thousands of clones listed, around 83% are singletons. The starting material was peripheral blood, obtained from a patient treated with proton-based radiotherapy. The receptors come from a man aged 55 to 70 with pancreatic cancer. CDR3s include the opening cysteine and the closing phenylalanine or tryptophan. The order of the fields is V gene, D gene, J gene, clone size, CDR3 DNA, CDR3 protein. The D gene is left open where the match is weak. Rows may omit the clone size; those that give it use once, few, many or a size class.

TRBV7-9	.	TRBJ1-2	.	TGTGCCAGCAGCTTAGCTACGGCAGGGGACTATGGCTACACCTTC	CASSLATAGDYGYTF
TRBV5-8	.	TRBJ2-7	.	TGTGCCAGCAGCTCCCGGGACGGATCCTACGAGCAGTACTTC	CASSSRDGSYEQYF
TRBV4-1	TRBD2	TRBJ2-3	few	TGCGCCAGCAGCCAAGCTGCAGCGGGAGGTACAGATACGCAGTATTTT	CASSQAAAGGTDTQYF
TRBV5-6	.	TRBJ2-5	.	TGTGCCAGCAGCCGCCGGGCCCCTAAAGAGACCCAGTACTTC	CASSRRAPKETQYF
TRBV10-3	.	TRBJ2-1	.	TGTGCCATCAGTGATACGGGCAGGGATTGGTACAATGAGCAGTTCTTC	CAISDTGRDWYNEQFF
TRBV11-2	TRBD1	TRBJ1-1	.	TGTGCCAGCAGACGTAACAGGGGGCTTAACACTGAAGCTTTCTTT	CASRRNRGLNTEAFF
TRBV14	.	TRBJ2-2	.	TGTGCCAGCAGCCTCATCCCCCCTCCGAACGCCGGGGAGCTGTTTTTT	CASSLIPPPNAGELFF
TRBV28	.	TRBJ1-5	.	TGTGCCAGCAGAAGAGGGGGTAAGCCCCAGCATTTT	CASRRGGKPQHF
TRBV7-2	.	TRBJ1-1	.	TGTGCCAGCAGCTTATTATCTAACACTGAAGCTTTCTTT	CASSLLSNTEAFF
TRBV5-1	.	TRBJ2-7	.	TGCGCCAGCAGCTTGGAAGACGTTGCCTACGAGCAGTACTTC	CASSLEDVAYEQYF
TRBV5-1	TRBD2	TRBJ2-2	.	TGCGCCAGCAGCTTGGCCGGGGGGGCCGGCACCGGGGAGCTGTTTTTT	CASSLAGGAGTGELFF
TRBV4-2	.	TRBJ1-2	.	TGTGCCAGCAGCCAATTGGGGGAGTATGGCTACACCTTC	CASSQLGEYGYTF
TRBV28	.	TRBJ1-2	few	TGTGCCAGCAGTCTACCCCTGTTAACCAACTATGGCTACACCTTC	CASSLPLLTNYGYTF
TRBV18	.	TRBJ1-5	.	TGTGCCAGCTCACCTTCCGGGGGGGCGGAACAGCCCCAGCATTTT	CASSPSGGAEQPQHF
TRBV29-1	TRBD2	TRBJ2-1	once	TGCAGCGTTGGCGGACTAGCGGGAGTTAGCTCCTACAATGAGCAGTTCTTC	CSVGGLAGVSSYNEQFF
TRBV7-2	.	TRBJ2-3	.	TGTGCCAGCAGCTTAGCGGCAGATACGCAGTATTTT	CASSLAADTQYF
TRBV15	.	TRBJ2-1	few	TGTGCCACCAGCGCGAGGGGCCGCAGGGTGAGCTCCTACAATGAGCAGTTCTTC	CATSARGRRVSSYNEQFF
TRBV7-9	.	TRBJ1-4	.	TGTGCCAGCCTACTCGATGAAAAACTGTTTTTT	CASLLDEKLFF
TRBV18	.	TRBJ2-2	.	TGTGCCAGCTCACCACCAGGGGTCAACACCGGGGAGCTGTTTTTT	CASSPPGVNTGELFF
TRBV7-3	.	TRBJ1-1	few	TGTGCCAGCAGCTTCGGGGGGGTAACTGAAGCTTTCTTT	CASSFGGVTEAFF
TRBV19	.	TRBJ2-2	.	TGTGCCAGTAGCAGACAGGCTTACACCGGGGAGCTGTTTTTT	CASSRQAYTGELFF
TRBV20-1	.	TRBJ2-7	.	TGCGCCGGGACATCTAACTACGAGCAGTACTTC	CAGTSNYEQYF
TRBV30	.	TRBJ1-3	.	TGTGCCTGGGGGTACGCTGGAAACACCATATATTTT	CAWGYAGNTIYF
TRBV19	TRBD1	TRBJ1-1	.	TGTGCCAGTATTAAGAGGGCAGGGGGCAATAGGGACACTGAAGCTTTCTTT	CASIKRAGGNRDTEAFF
TRBV19	TRBD2	TRBJ2-7	once	TGTGCCAGTAGTATAGGGAGCGGGACCCTTCCCTACGAGCAGTACTTC	CASSIGSGTLPYEQYF
TRBV6-6	TRBD1	TRBJ1-1	.	TGTGCCAGCAGCCATGACAGGGTCCAGGGATTGACTGAAGCTTTCTTT	CASSHDRVQGLTEAFF
TRBV7-3	TRBD2	TRBJ2-3	.	TGTGCCAGCAGCGCCGACCCTCCCACTAGCGGGAGCACAGATACGCAGTATTTT	CASSADPPTSGSTDTQYF
TRBV5-4	TRBD2	TRBJ2-3	few	TGTGCCAGCAGCTTGGACAGCGGGAGGACAGATACGCAGTATTTT	CASSLDSGRTDTQYF
TRBV5-1	TRBD2	TRBJ2-2	once	TGCGCCAGCAGCTTAATAGCGGGAGGTCCCACCGGGGAGCTGTTTTTT	CASSLIAGGPTGELFF
TRBV7-7	.	TRBJ2-1	.	TGTGCTAGCAGCCCATCAGTTGTGGGAGACTACAATGAGCAGTTCTTC	CASSPSVVGDYNEQFF
TRBV29-1	.	TRBJ2-5	once	TGCAGCGTTGTGGCTAGAATTTCAGAGACCCAGTACTTC	CSVVARISETQYF